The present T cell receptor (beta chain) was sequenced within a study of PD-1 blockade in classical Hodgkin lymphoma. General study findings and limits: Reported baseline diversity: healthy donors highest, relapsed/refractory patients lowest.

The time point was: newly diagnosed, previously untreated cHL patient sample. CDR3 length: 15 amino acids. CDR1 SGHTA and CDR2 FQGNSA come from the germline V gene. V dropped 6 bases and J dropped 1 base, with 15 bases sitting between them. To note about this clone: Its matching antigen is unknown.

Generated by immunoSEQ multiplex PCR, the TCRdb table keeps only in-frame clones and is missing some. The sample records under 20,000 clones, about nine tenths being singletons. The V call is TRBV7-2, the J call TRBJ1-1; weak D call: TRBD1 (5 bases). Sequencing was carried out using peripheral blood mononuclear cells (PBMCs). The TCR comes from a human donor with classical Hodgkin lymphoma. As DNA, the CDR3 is TGTGCCAGCAGGCGGACGACAGTTCCGAACACTGAAGCTTTCTTT. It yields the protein CASRRTTVPNTEAFF.